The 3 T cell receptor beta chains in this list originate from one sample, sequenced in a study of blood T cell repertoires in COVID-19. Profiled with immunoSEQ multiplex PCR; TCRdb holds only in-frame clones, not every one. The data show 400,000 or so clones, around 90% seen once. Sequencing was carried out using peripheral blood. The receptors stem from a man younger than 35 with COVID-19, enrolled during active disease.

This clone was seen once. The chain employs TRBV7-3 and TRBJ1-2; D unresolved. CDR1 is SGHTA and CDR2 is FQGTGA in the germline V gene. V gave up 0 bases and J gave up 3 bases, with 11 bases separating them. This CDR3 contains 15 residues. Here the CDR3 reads CASSLTLRGDYGYTF. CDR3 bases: TGTGCCAGCAGCTTAACTTTGCGGGGTGACTATGGCTACACCTTC.

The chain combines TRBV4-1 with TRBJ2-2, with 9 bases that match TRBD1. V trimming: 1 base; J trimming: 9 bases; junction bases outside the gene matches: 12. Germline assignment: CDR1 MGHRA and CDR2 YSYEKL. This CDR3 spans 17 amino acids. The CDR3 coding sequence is TGCGCCAGCAGCCAAGCTAGGGGACAGGGAGGGAGGTGGGAGCTGTTTTTT. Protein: CASSQARGQGGRWELFF.

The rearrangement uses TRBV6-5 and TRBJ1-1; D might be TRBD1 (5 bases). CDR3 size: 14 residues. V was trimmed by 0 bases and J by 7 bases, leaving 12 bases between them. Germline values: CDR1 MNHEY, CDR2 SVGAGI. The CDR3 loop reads CASSYSARAREAFF. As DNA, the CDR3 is TGTGCCAGCAGTTACTCGGCCAGGGCCCGTGAAGCTTTCTTT.